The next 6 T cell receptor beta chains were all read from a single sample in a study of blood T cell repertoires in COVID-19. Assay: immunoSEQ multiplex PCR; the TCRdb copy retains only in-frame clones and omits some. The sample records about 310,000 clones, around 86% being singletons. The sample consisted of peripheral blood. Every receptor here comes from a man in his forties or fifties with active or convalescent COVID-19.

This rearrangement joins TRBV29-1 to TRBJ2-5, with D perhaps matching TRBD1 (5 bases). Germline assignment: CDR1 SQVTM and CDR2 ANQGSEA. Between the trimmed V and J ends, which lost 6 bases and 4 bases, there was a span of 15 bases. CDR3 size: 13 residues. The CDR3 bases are TGCAGCGTCCTTCCCCAGGGTGGAGAGACCCAGTACTTC. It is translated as CSVLPQGGETQYF.

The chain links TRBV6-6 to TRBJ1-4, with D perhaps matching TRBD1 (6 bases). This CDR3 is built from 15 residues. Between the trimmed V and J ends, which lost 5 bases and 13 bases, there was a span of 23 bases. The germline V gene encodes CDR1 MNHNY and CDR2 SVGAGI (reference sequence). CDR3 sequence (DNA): TGTGCCAGCAGTGAGAGGCAGGGGTCTGACGGCGGACTGTTTTTT. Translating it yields CASSERQGSDGGLFF.

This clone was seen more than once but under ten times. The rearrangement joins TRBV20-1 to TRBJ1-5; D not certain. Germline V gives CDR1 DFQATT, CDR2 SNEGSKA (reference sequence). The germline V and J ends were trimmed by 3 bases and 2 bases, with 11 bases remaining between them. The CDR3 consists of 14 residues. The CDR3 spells CSASPHGGNQPQHF. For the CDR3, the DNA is TGCAGTGCTAGTCCTCACGGGGGCAATCAGCCCCAGCATTTT.

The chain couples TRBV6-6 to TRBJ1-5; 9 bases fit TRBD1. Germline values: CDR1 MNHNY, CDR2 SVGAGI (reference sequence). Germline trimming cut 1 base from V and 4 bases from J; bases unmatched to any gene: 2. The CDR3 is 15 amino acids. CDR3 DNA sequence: TGTGCCAGCAGTTACTTGGGACAGGGAAATCAGCCCCAGCATTTT. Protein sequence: CASSYLGQGNQPQHF.

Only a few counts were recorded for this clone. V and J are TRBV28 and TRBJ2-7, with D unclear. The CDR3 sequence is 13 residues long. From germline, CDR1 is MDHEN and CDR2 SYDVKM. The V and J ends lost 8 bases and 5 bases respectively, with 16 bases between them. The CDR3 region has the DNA TGTGCCAGCGCCCAATATCGAGTCCACGAGCAGTACTTC. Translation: CASAQYRVHEQYF.

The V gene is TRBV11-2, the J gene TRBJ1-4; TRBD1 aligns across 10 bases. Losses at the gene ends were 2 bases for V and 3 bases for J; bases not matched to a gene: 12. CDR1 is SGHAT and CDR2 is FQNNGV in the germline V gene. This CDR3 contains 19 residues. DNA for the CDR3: TGTGCCAGCAGCTTACCCGGGACAGGGGTTCTCCACCCTAATGAAAAACTGTTTTTT. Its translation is CASSLPGTGVLHPNEKLFF.